This TCR beta chain was sequenced in a study of T cells after yellow fever vaccination. The overall study: Researchers used SMART-Seq v4 Ultra Low Input to prepare fractions that had low cell numbers.

This clonotype was seen more than once but under ten times. Its antigen remains unidentified. For TCR, cDNA came from 5'RACE template switching, which added a universal primer site and UMIs. TCRdb analysed the 5' RACE reads with MiXCR anew, one entry per CDR3 protein. The sample has about 340,000 distinct CDR3 sequences; 9.5% to 15% are singletons. Per germline, CDR1 SGHAT and CDR2 FQNNGV. CDR3 length: 15 amino acids. With V trimmed by 5 bases and J by 6 bases, 9 bases remained unmatched. Findings and limits, study-wide: Peaking on day 5 versus 15, the secondary response was faster but weaker.

This sequence joins TRBV11-2 and TRBJ2-3, with 9 bases identical to TRBD2. The sample was CD4+ T cells sorted from PBMCs, taken 15 days after the yellow fever booster vaccination. The receptor was derived from a man between 18 and 35 years old who received the YFV17D yellow fever vaccine. The CDR3: CASSAWGGGADTQYF. CDR3 in DNA: TGTGCCAGCAGCGCCTGGGGCGGGGGGGCGGATACGCAGTATTTT.